The clone carrying this TCR beta chain turned up a few times. Its specificity is unknown. Together with a sample-barcoded 5' primer, a J-beta primer mix was included in a second PCR lasting roughly 6 to 12 cycles. Samples each returned at least 2.5 million CDR3-containing paired-end reads. Each CDR3 protein gets one entry after TCRdb re-called the 5' RACE reads with MiXCR. The table includes about a million distinct CDR3 sequences, more than 30% detected once. The data were taken from a study of blood T cells in healthy people across ages. Study-wide results and caveats: When set beside aged donors, long-lived donors presented more naive CD4+ cells and higher diversity.

This CDR3 region has 14 residues. CDR1 is DFQATT and CDR2 is SNEGSKA in the germline V gene (reference sequence). Trimming shortened V by 6 bases and J by 11 bases, and 25 bases separated the two germline ends. The sequencing input was blood. This clonotype was sampled from a man between 18 and 29 years old in good health. This chain links TRBV20-1 with TRBJ2-5; the D call may be TRBD1 or TRBD2 (6 bases each). This CDR3 is CSAVLYWGDNEQYF. DNA for the CDR3: TGCAGTGCGGTCTTGTATTGGGGGGACAATGAGCAGTACTTC.